The source of this T cell receptor beta chain is a study of cytomegalovirus exposure and HLA in healthy donors. V shed 2 bases, J shed 7 bases, and the junction held 11 bases outside the gene matches. The CDR3 is made up of 15 amino acids. CDR1 and CDR2 (germline): LNHDA, SQIVND (reference sequence). Whole-study findings and limits: According to the study, about 180 TCR beta chains were cytomegalovirus-associated. According to an earlier analysis, most TCR beta V segments yielded productive rearrangements about 87% or about 30% of the time. Using a false discovery rate of 0.05, a later analysis showed that 15,000 to 20,000 TCR beta sequences were associated with HLA alleles.

Note on this clone: Its target is unknown.

PCR primers comprised 60 Vbeta and 13 Jbeta primers. Data came from immunoSEQ multiplex PCR; TCRdb stores just in-frame clones and leaves some out. In total, the table holds more than 60,000 clones. This clonotype was sampled from a boy aged 5 to 17 in good health and CMV-seronegative. Material for sequencing was PBMCs. The chain links TRBV19 to TRBJ2-7, with 7 bases fitting TRBD2. The CDR3 here is CASSIISAGVDEQYF. Here the CDR3 DNA reads TGTGCCAGTAGTATAATTTCGGCGGGAGTCGATGAGCAGTACTTC.